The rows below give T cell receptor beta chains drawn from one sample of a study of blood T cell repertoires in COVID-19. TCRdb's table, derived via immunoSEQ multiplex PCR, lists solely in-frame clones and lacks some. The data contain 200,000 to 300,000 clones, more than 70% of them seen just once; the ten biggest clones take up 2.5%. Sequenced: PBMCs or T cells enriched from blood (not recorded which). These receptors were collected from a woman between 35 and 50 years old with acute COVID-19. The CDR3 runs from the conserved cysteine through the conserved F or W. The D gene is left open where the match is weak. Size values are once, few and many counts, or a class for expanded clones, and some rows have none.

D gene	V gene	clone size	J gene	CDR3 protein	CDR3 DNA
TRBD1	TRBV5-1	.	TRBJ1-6	CASSKGQAYNSPLHF	TGCGCCAGCAGCAAGGGACAGGCCTATAATTCACCCCTCCACTTT
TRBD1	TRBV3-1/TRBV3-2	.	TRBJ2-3	CASSLGQGRDTQYF	TGTGCCAGCAGCCTAGGACAGGGACGAGATACGCAGTATTTT
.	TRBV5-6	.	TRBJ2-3	CASSFNTDTQYF	TGTGCCAGCAGCTTCAACACAGATACGCAGTATTTT
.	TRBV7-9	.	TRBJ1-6	CASTVGGENSPLHF	TGTGCCAGCACTGTAGGCGGGGAGAATTCACCCCTCCACTTT
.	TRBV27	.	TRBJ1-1	CASSMVRGGVAFF	TGTGCCAGCAGTATGGTGAGGGGGGGGGTGGCTTTCTTT
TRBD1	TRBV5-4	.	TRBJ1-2	CASSLPTGGNYGYTF	TGTGCCAGCAGCTTACCGACAGGGGGCAACTATGGCTACACCTTC
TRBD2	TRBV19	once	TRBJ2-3	CASTPFAGGTDTQYF	TGTGCCAGTACCCCGTTTGCGGGGGGCACAGATACGCAGTATTTT
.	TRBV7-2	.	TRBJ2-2	CASSLATAFPSGELFF	TGTGCCAGCAGCTTAGCCACAGCATTCCCATCCGGGGAGCTGTTTTTT
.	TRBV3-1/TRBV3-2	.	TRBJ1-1	CASRAAGNTEAFF	TGTGCCAGCAGGGCGGCGGGGAACACTGAAGCTTTCTTT
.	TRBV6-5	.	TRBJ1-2	CASSRVGASYGYTF	TGTGCCAGCAGCCGAGTAGGGGCATCCTATGGCTACACCTTC
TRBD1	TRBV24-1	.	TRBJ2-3	CATSDFAGTGLSTDTQYF	TGTGCCACCAGTGATTTTGCGGGGACAGGGTTAAGCACAGATACGCAGTATTTT
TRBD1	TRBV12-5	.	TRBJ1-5	CASGAPTGTGVSNQPQHF	TGTGCTAGTGGTGCCCCGACCGGGACAGGGGTTAGCAATCAGCCCCAGCATTTT
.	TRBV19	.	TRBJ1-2	CASSIRAGANYGYTF	TGTGCCAGTAGTATTAGGGCAGGGGCCAACTATGGCTACACCTTC
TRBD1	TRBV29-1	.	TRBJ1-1	CSVERTGLMNTEAFF	TGCAGCGTTGAGAGGACAGGGTTGATGAACACTGAAGCTTTCTTT
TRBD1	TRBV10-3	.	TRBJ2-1	CAISLGQGARNEQFF	TGTGCCATCAGTTTGGGACAGGGGGCGAGAAATGAGCAGTTCTTC
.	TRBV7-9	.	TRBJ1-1	CASSFEPGSPMNTEAFF	TGTGCCAGCAGCTTCGAACCAGGTTCCCCCATGAACACTGAAGCTTTCTTT
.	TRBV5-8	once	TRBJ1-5	CASTRTVNQPQHF	TGTGCCAGCACCCGGACTGTGAATCAGCCCCAGCATTTT
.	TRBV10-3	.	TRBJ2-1	CASTDISRKQFF	TGTGCCAGCACCGATATCTCGCGTAAGCAGTTCTTC
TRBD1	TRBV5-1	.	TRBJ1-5	CASRLGTGNQPQHF	TGCGCCAGCAGACTTGGGACAGGGAATCAGCCCCAGCATTTT
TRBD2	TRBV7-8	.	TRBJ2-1	CASSLVGLAAPSSYNEQFF	TGTGCCAGCAGCTTAGTGGGACTAGCTGCCCCGAGCTCCTACAATGAGCAGTTCTTC
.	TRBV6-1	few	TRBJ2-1	CASSERGGQFF	TGTGCCAGCAGTGAAAGGGGTGGACAGTTCTTC
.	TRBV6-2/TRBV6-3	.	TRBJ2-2	CASSNTGPGELFF	TGTGCCAGCAGCAATACAGGGCCCGGGGAGCTGTTTTTT
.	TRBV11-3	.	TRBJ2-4	CASSAASAVPGAKNIQYF	TGTGCCAGCAGCGCCGCCTCGGCAGTCCCGGGGGCCAAAAACATTCAGTACTTC
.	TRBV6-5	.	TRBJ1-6	CASREADSPLHF	TGTGCCAGCCGAGAGGCGGATTCACCCCTCCACTTT
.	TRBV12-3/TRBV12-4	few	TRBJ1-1	CASSTTMEAFF	TGTGCCAGCAGTACAACAATGGAAGCTTTCTTT
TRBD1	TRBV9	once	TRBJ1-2	CASSMTGGLGYTF	TGTGCCAGCAGCATGACAGGGGGCCTTGGCTACACCTTC
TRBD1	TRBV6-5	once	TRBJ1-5	CASSYSSRGRNQPQHF	TGTGCCAGCAGTTACTCGAGCAGGGGGCGGAATCAGCCCCAGCATTTT
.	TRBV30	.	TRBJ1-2	CAWSTQGYGYTF	TGTGCCTGGAGTACACAGGGCTATGGCTACACCTTC
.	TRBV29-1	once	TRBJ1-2	CSVVQGRTNYGYTF	TGCAGCGTTGTCCAAGGGAGGACGAACTATGGCTACACCTTC
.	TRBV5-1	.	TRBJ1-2	CASSLSAGDYGYTF	TGCGCCAGCAGCTTATCTGCAGGTGACTATGGCTACACCTTC
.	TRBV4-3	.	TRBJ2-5	CASSPTTTGQETQYF	TGCGCCAGCAGCCCTACAACGACAGGACAAGAGACCCAGTACTTC
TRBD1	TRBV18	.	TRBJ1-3	CASSPDRVSGNTIYF	TGTGCCAGCTCACCAGACAGGGTCTCTGGAAACACCATATATTTT
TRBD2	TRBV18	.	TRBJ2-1	CASSPSRGGKFF	TGTGCCAGCTCACCATCGCGCGGGGGGAAGTTCTTC
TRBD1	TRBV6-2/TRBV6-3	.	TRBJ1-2	CASSYSGQVNYGYTF	TGTGCCAGCAGTTACTCGGGACAGGTTAACTATGGCTACACCTTC
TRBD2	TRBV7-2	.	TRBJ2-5	CASTGTSPKETQYF	TGTGCCAGCACCGGGACTAGTCCTAAAGAGACCCAGTACTTC
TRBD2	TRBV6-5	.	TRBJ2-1	CASSLLAGWEQFF	TGTGCCAGCAGTTTATTAGCGGGATGGGAGCAGTTCTTC